Presented here are 21 T cell receptor beta chains from one specimen sequenced in a study of cytomegalovirus exposure and HLA in healthy donors. Amplification used 60 Vbeta primers and 13 Jbeta primers. Method: immunoSEQ multiplex PCR; TCRdb's copy keeps in-frame clones and lacks some. The repertoire holds 100,000 or so clones, around 83% seen once, with less than 1.5% in the top ten. The specimen sequenced was PBMCs. These receptors were collected from a woman aged 18-29 years in good health and CMV-seronegative.

Notes on this clone: Within the sample, other DNA sequences also encode this same CDR3. The chain links TRBV2 to TRBJ2-7; 8 nucleotides match TRBD1. The CDR3 runs to 14 residues. Losses at the gene ends were 2 bases for V and 4 bases for J; bases not matched to a gene: 4. CDR1 and CDR2 (germline): SNHLY, FYNNEI. This CDR3 reads CASSEQGAGYEQYF. CDR3 bases: TGTGCCAGCAGTGAACAGGGGGCAGGGTACGAGCAGTACTTC.

The chain is built from TRBV2 and TRBJ1-2, with 7 bases matching TRBD1. Germline V CDR1 and CDR2: SNHLY, FYNNEI. The ends lost 5 bases at V and 3 bases at J; junction bases unmatched: 3. The CDR3 covers 13 residues. The CDR3 region is CASSSGQYYGYTF. CDR3 nucleotides: TGTGCCAGCAGTTCGGGACAGTACTATGGCTACACCTTC.

The chain has TRBV6-5 and TRBJ1-6; the D gene is possibly TRBD1 (6 bases). Germline CDR1 is MNHEY and CDR2 is SVGAGI. V lost 6 bases to trimming and J lost 7 bases, with 13 bases between them. There are 14 residues in the CDR3. The CDR3 spells CASRQQGRNSPLHF. For the CDR3, the DNA is TGTGCCAGCAGACAACAGGGAAGGAATTCACCCCTCCACTTT.

The CDR3 region is CASRLAAYNEQFF. CDR3 sequence (DNA): TGTGCCAGCAGACTAGCGGCCTACAATGAGCAGTTCTTC. The J gene is TRBJ2-1, the V gene TRBV6-5, with TRBD2 matching over 8 bases. Per germline, CDR1 MNHEY and CDR2 SVGAGI. V lost 6 bases and J lost 2; bases outside the gene matches: 0. This CDR3 has 13 amino acids.

V and J are TRBV28 and TRBJ2-2; 7 bases are a match to TRBD2. CDR3 length equals 17 residues. Germline CDR1 reads MDHEN; CDR2 reads SYDVKM. Losses at the gene ends were 8 bases for V and 5 bases for J; bases not matched to a gene: 17. CDR3 sequence (DNA): TGTGCCAGCGGAAGAAACTGGGGCGGGAGACGAACCGGGGAGCTGTTTTTT. Its translation is CASGRNWGGRRTGELFF.

The chain combines TRBV28 with TRBJ1-2; no definite D call. The length of the CDR3 is 13 residues. Between the trimmed V and J ends, which lost 5 bases and 3 bases, there was a span of 10 bases. Germline CDR1 MDHEN, CDR2 SYDVKM. CDR3 bases: TGTGCCAGCAGTGAAAGAGAGGACTATGGCTACACCTTC. It translates to CASSEREDYGYTF.

This clone occurred a few times. The chain combines TRBV6-5 with TRBJ2-3; 10 bases map to TRBD1. CDR1 is MNHEY, CDR2 SVGAGI, per germline. CDR3 length equals 15 residues. V trimming: 6 bases; J trimming: 3 bases; junction bases outside the gene matches: 6. CDR3 sequence: CASSHRDRGTDTQYF. DNA of the CDR3: TGTGCCAGCAGCCACCGGGACAGGGGTACAGATACGCAGTATTTT.

The V gene is TRBV4-1, the J gene TRBJ2-1; 14 bases map to TRBD2. The CDR3 runs 17 residues. J gave up 8 bases and V 0 bases, and 6 bases lay outside the gene matches. The V gene's germline CDR1 is MGHRA and CDR2 YSYEKL. The chain's CDR3 is CASSQDGTSGRGDEQFF. The CDR3 region has the DNA TGCGCCAGCAGCCAAGATGGGACTAGCGGGAGAGGGGATGAGCAGTTCTTC.

The chain has TRBV12-5 and TRBJ1-3; D uncertain. Germline V lookup: CDR1 LGHNT, CDR2 FRNRAP. V lost 2 bases and J 4 bases, leaving 9 bases between the germline ends. This CDR3 spans 14 amino acids. The CDR3 DNA follows: TGTGCTAGTGGTTTGTCGACATCGGGAAACACCATATATTTT. It codes for CASGLSTSGNTIYF.

The gene calls are TRBV5-1 and TRBJ2-1; TRBD1 might be the D (6 bases). The CDR3 totals 16 residues. Germline values: CDR1 SGHRS, CDR2 YFSETQ. V gave up 3 bases and J gave up 5 bases, with 18 bases separating them. The CDR3: CASSSDSRYTHNEQFF. DNA for the CDR3: TGCGCCAGCAGCTCGGACAGTAGATATACCCACAATGAGCAGTTCTTC.

J is TRBJ1-1 and V is TRBV7-2; 7 bases map to TRBD1. CDR1 and CDR2 (germline): SGHTA, FQGNSA. Losses at the gene ends were 5 bases for V and 0 bases for J; bases not matched to a gene: 9. The CDR3 spans 16 residues. The CDR3 bases are TGTGCCAGCAGCCCCAGTTCGGGACAGATGAACACTGAAGCTTTCTTT. This codes for CASSPSSGQMNTEAFF. The whole variable domain, filled in from reference TRBV7-2 and TRBJ1-1, reads GAGVSQSPSNKVTEKGKDVELRCDPISGHTALYWYRQSLGQGLEFLIYFQGNSAPDKSGLPSDRFSAERTGGSVSTLTIQRTQQEDSAVYLCASSPSSGQMNTEAFFGQGTRLTVV.

This clone has only one observation. The chain employs TRBV18 and TRBJ2-2; 9 bases fit TRBD1. Looked up from germline, CDR1 is KGHSH and CDR2 is LQKENI. With V trimmed by 2 bases and J by 2 bases, 3 bases remained unmatched. The CDR3 length is 16 residues. CDR3 loop: CASSPNRGPNTGELFF. CDR3 coding DNA: TGTGCCAGCTCACCAAACAGGGGGCCCAACACCGGGGAGCTGTTTTTT.

The V gene is TRBV7-9, the J gene TRBJ2-3, with D possibly being TRBD1 (6 bases). Per germline, CDR1 SEHNR and CDR2 FQNEAQ (reference sequence). The CDR3 sequence is 13 residues long. V was cut by 3 bases and J by 2 bases, with 6 bases left in between. For the CDR3, the DNA is TGTGCCAGCAGCTTGGGGGCCACAGATACGCAGTATTTT. This translates into CASSLGATDTQYF.

The rearrangement links TRBV7-2 to TRBJ1-1, with D possibly matching TRBD1 (5 bases). This CDR3 spans 13 amino acids. V was cut by 5 bases and J by 5 bases, with 12 bases left in between. Germline V lookup: CDR1 SGHTA, CDR2 FQGNSA. The chain's CDR3 is CASSPDGGTEAFF. The CDR3 DNA is TGTGCCAGCAGCCCCGACGGGGGGACTGAAGCTTTCTTT.

DNA of the CDR3: TGTGCCAGCAGTCAACGGGGACAGTCCTATAATTCACCCCTCCACTTT. Residues: CASSQRGQSYNSPLHF. This rearrangement joins TRBV6-6 to TRBJ1-6; 7 bases agree with TRBD1. CDR3 length: 16 amino acids. The germline V gene has CDR1 MNHNY and CDR2 SVGAGI (reference sequence). V lost 5 bases, J lost 1 base, and 5 bases stayed unmatched.

The rearrangement uses TRBV11-1 and TRBJ1-2; 8 nucleotides align to TRBD1. The J segment lost 5 bases and the V segment lost 2 bases, leaving 13 bases of the junction unmatched. Per germline, CDR1 SGHAT and CDR2 FQDESV (reference sequence). The CDR3 extends over 17 amino acids. The CDR3 nucleotides read TGTGCCAGCAGCTTAAGTCCCGAGGCAGGGGGCTTTTATGGCTACACCTTC. Translated: CASSLSPEAGGFYGYTF.

The V call is TRBV2, the J call TRBJ1-1, with 9 bases fitting TRBD1. Germline V gene sequence: CDR1 SNHLY, CDR2 FYNNEI. CDR3 length: 14 residues. The V segment lost 6 bases and the J segment 3 bases; nucleotides outside the gene matches: 5. CDR3 sequence: CASSGTGSYTEAFF. CDR3 DNA sequence: TGTGCCAGCAGCGGGACAGGGTCATACACTGAAGCTTTCTTT.

This chain joins TRBV6-1 and TRBJ2-3; 9 bases are shared with TRBD2. Germline values: CDR1 MNHNS, CDR2 SASEGT. The CDR3 has 16 residues. V dropped 3 bases and J dropped 2; count of bases not matched to a gene: 6. DNA for the CDR3: TGTGCCAGCAGTGACATTAGCGGGAGCCCCACAGATACGCAGTATTTT. Translation: CASSDISGSPTDTQYF.

This chain joins TRBV9 and TRBJ2-1; TRBD2 agrees at 11 bases. CDR1 and CDR2 (germline): SGDLS, YYNGEE. With 3 bases clipped from V and 5 bases from J, the junction kept 4 bases outside the gene matches. This CDR3 spans 15 amino acids. The CDR3 nucleotides are TGTGCCAGCAGCGATAGCGGGAGGGCCCACAATGAGCAGTTCTTC. Encoded protein: CASSDSGRAHNEQFF.

This clone has a handful of counts. The chain couples TRBV5-6 to TRBJ2-7; D is unresolved. The CDR3 length is 13 residues. V lost 0 bases to trimming and J lost 2 bases, with 6 bases between them. From germline, CDR1 is SGHDT and CDR2 YYEEEE. The CDR3 is CASSLAGPYEQYF. As DNA, the CDR3 is TGTGCCAGCAGCTTGGCAGGTCCCTACGAGCAGTACTTC.

The chain combines TRBV23-1 with TRBJ1-2, with 10 bases fitting TRBD1. TRBV23-1 is annotated as an ORF whose role is uncertain. V was pared by 0 bases and J by 8 bases, with 21 bases of the junction left unmatched. The CDR3 covers 20 residues. CDR3 amino acids: CASSQSSVTIRDRGCRGYTF. As DNA, the CDR3 is TGCGCCAGCAGTCAATCATCCGTTACGATCCGGGACAGGGGATGTCGAGGCTACACCTTC.